A single sample is the source of the 25 T cell receptor beta chains below, sequenced in a study of T cell repertoires in cytomegalovirus infection. MiXCR, applied by TCRdb to the reads, yields one record per CDR3 protein. This sample yields some 800,000 distinct CDR3 sequences, of which 29% are seen a single time; around 12% belongs to the top ten. Which antigens these TCRs recognize remains unknown. Source: cultured CD8+ T cells from PBMCs, taken from culture after CMV antigen stimulation. Every receptor here comes from a human donor in good health (CMV status not recorded). Some clones in this sample may be carry-over from other donors' samples.

The gene calls are TRBV7-9 and TRBJ1-2, with 7 bases lining up with TRBD1. Germline-derived CDR1 and CDR2 are SEHNR and FQNEAQ (reference sequence). The CDR3 consists of 13 residues. The CDR3 DNA follows: TGTGCAACCCCCTTAGGAGGGGGCCGTGGCTACACCTTC. Its protein product is CATPLGGGRGYTF.

The rearrangement uses TRBV7-1 and TRBJ2-7; 7 nucleotides line up with TRBD2. TRBV7-1 is an ORF, and what it does is uncertain. Unmatched junction bases numbered 10, after V lost 5 bases and J lost 0 bases. CDR3 size: 16 residues. The CDR3 DNA follows: TGTGCCAGCAGCCCAAGCGGGACGTCAGCCTCCTACGAGCAGTACTTC. Its translation: CASSPSGTSASYEQYF.

This clonotype was counted once. Germline and junction disagree at one end, which may indicate a read error. The J gene is TRBJ1-2, the V gene TRBV27; D unresolved. The length of the CDR3 is 14 residues. The V gene's germline CDR1 is MNHEY and CDR2 SMNVEV (reference sequence). CDR3 DNA sequence: TGTGCCAGCAGCGACAACCCGGCTAACTATGGCTGCACCTTC. Translation gives CASSDNPANYGCTF.

The J gene is TRBJ2-5, the V gene TRBV7-2; TRBD2 matches at 8 bases. Trimming cost V 5 bases and J 5 bases; bases outside gene matches: 7. The CDR3 consists of 14 residues. Germline lookup yields CDR1 SGHTA and CDR2 FQGNSA. CDR3 DNA: TGTGCCAGCAGCACCGGGGGGGCCCTTGAGACCCAGTACTTC. Translation gives CASSTGGALETQYF. Full variable domain (remainder filled in from reference TRBV7-2 and TRBJ2-5): GAGVSQSPSNKVTEKGKDVELRCDPISGHTALYWYRQSLGQGLEFLIYFQGNSAPDKSGLPSDRFSAERTGGSVSTLTIQRTQQEDSAVYLCASSTGGALETQYFGPGTRLLVL.

This chain connects TRBV6-6 to TRBJ1-5; D is uncertain. Trimming left V 10 bases short and J 6 bases short, with 22 bases between. CDR1 and CDR2 (germline): MNHNY, SVGAGI (reference sequence). The CDR3 is 15 residues long. The CDR3 region has the DNA TGTGCCAACAGCGATGGGAGAGGTGTTCGTCAGCCCCAGCATTTT. This gives the protein CANSDGRGVRQPQHF.

This chain joins TRBV19 and TRBJ2-5; D is uncertain. Trimming removed 3 bases from V and 3 bases from J, with 17 bases in between. In germline, CDR1 is LNHDA, CDR2 SQIVND (reference sequence). The CDR3 contains 16 residues. CDR3 protein: CASSIGLSLIEETQYF. The CDR3 DNA reads TGTGCCAGTAGTATCGGCCTCAGTTTAATCGAAGAGACCCAGTACTTC.

The chain couples TRBV19 to TRBJ2-7, with D uncertain. The CDR3 is 13 residues long. The germline V gene has CDR1 LNHDA and CDR2 SQIVND (reference sequence). Between the trimmed V and J ends, which lost 2 bases and 3 bases, there was a span of 8 bases. The CDR3 is CASSIYKDYEQYF. CDR3 DNA sequence: TGTGCCAGTAGTATATACAAGGACTACGAGCAGTACTTC.

This clonotype was picked up a small number of times. The J gene is TRBJ2-7, the V gene TRBV5-8; 8 nucleotides align to TRBD1. The CDR3 has 16 residues. Germline V lookup: CDR1 SGHTS, CDR2 YDEGEE. Trimming removed 0 bases from V and 2 bases from J; junction bases left unmatched: 7. CDR3 residues: CASSLAPDRATYEQYF. CDR3 nucleotide sequence: TGTGCCAGCAGCTTGGCCCCGGACAGGGCTACCTACGAGCAGTACTTC.

This clonotype was counted ten times or more. J is TRBJ2-1 and V is TRBV7-9; 10 bases are shared with TRBD2. The J segment lost 10 bases and the V segment lost 2 bases, leaving 8 bases of the junction unmatched. The germline CDR1 and CDR2 sequences are SEHNR and FQNEAQ (reference sequence). There are 15 residues in the CDR3. CDR3 DNA: TGTGCCAGCAGCTTATTTGAACTAGCGGGGAGCGAGCAGTTCTTC. Its protein is CASSLFELAGSEQFF.

This clonotype has only a few counts. This rearrangement joins TRBV10-3 to TRBJ2-6; D is perhaps TRBD1 (6 bases). The CDR3 contains 19 residues. Germline V gene lookup returns CDR1 ENHRY and CDR2 SYGVKD. Deletions cut 4 bases from V and 0 bases from J, with 19 bases between. CDR3 DNA sequence: TGTGCCATCAGTGGGGGTGGGTACAGGGAGAGCTCTGGGGCCAACGTCCTGACTTTC. Amino acid sequence: CAISGGGYRESSGANVLTF.

The chain employs TRBV6-1 and TRBJ1-3, with a weak D call TRBD1 (6 bases). Germline CDR1 reads MNHNS; CDR2 reads SASEGT. V was trimmed by 3 bases and J by 2 bases, leaving 11 bases between them. The CDR3 length is 15 residues. The CDR3: CASSERWGPGNTIYF. Here the CDR3 DNA reads TGTGCCAGCAGTGAGAGGTGGGGGCCTGGAAACACCATATATTTT.

This clonotype came up once. The junction departs from germline at one end; a sequencing error may be responsible. This rearrangement joins TRBV27 to TRBJ1-1, with a weak D call TRBD1 (6 bases). The CDR3 runs 16 residues. Germline assignment: CDR1 MNHEY and CDR2 SMNVEV (reference sequence). The CDR3, as DNA: TGTGCCAGCAGTCGACCCAGCACAGGGTTGGGCACTGAAGCTTACTTT. It is translated as CASSRPSTGLGTEAYF.

For the CDR3, the DNA is TGTGCCAGTAGTGGATACAGCTCCGGTTCTGGAAACACCATATATTTT. Protein product: CASSGYSSGSGNTIYF. The chain recombines TRBV19 with TRBJ1-3; D not resolved. Germline-derived CDR1 and CDR2 are LNHDA and SQIVND (reference sequence). This CDR3 region has 16 residues. Trimming left V 5 bases short and J 1 base short, with 15 bases between.

The chain is built from TRBV7-2 and TRBJ2-3, with a tentative D call TRBD2 (7 bases). The germline CDR1 and CDR2 sequences are SGHTA and FQGNSA. This CDR3 region has 16 residues. V lost 1 base and J lost 6, with 17 bases in between. The CDR3 coding sequence is TGTGCCAGCAGCTTAGTTTCCGGGGGGCACGACGATACGCAGTATTTT. Amino acids: CASSLVSGGHDDTQYF.

The chain combines TRBV15 with TRBJ2-5, with 8 nucleotides matching TRBD2. Germline CDR1 LNHNV, CDR2 YYDKDF (reference sequence). V dropped 1 base and J dropped 4; count of bases not matched to a gene: 5. This CDR3 comprises 15 residues. The chain's CDR3 is CATSRVRTSPETQYF. In DNA, the CDR3 is TGTGCCACCAGCAGAGTTAGGACTAGCCCAGAGACCCAGTACTTC.

About this clonotype: A junction boundary mismatches the germline segment, possibly from a read error. V is TRBV2 and J is TRBJ2-1; the D is unclear. CDR1 and CDR2 from the germline V gene are SNHLY and FYNNEI. This CDR3 contains 12 residues. The CDR3 spells CASSGSGREQFF. The CDR3 region has the DNA TGTGCTAGCAGTGGGTCCGGGCGTGAGCAGTTCTTC.

This clonotype showed up just a few times. V usage is TRBV7-6 and J usage is TRBJ1-2; D is unclear. The CDR3 length is 14 residues. The ends were cut back, 1 base at V and 4 bases at J, with 10 bases in the middle. Germline loops: CDR1 SGHVS, CDR2 FNYEAQ. CDR3 loop: CASSLVVDSYGYTF. For the CDR3, the DNA is TGTGCCAGCAGCTTAGTTGTGGATTCCTATGGCTACACCTTC.

The chain carries TRBV14 and TRBJ2-3, with D possibly TRBD1 on 5 matching bases. The V and J ends lost 1 base and 0 bases respectively, with 11 bases between them. The CDR3 length is 16 residues. Germline lookup yields CDR1 SGHDN and CDR2 FVKESK. The CDR3 is CASSQVAGSSTDTQYF. The DNA for the CDR3 is TGTGCCAGCAGCCAAGTTGCAGGGTCTAGCACAGATACGCAGTATTTT.

This clonotype has only a few counts. The CDR3 spells CASGDRADNYGYTF. In DNA, the CDR3 is TGTGCTAGTGGGGACCGGGCAGATAACTATGGCTACACCTTC. The genes are TRBV12-5 and TRBJ1-2; D call uncertain. The V end lost 6 bases, the J end lost 1 base, and 12 bases lay between the germline ends. There are 14 residues in the CDR3. Germline V CDR1 and CDR2: LGHNT, FRNRAP.

The V and J genes are TRBV29-1 and TRBJ2-3; D is unclear. V lost 1 base to trimming and J lost 6 bases, with 20 bases between them. From germline, CDR1 is SQVTM and CDR2 ANQGSEA. The CDR3 loop spans 16 amino acids. This CDR3 is CSVEGVPGVLGDTQYF. DNA for the CDR3: TGCAGCGTTGAAGGGGTCCCGGGCGTATTGGGGGATACGCAGTATTTT.

The V call is TRBV27, the J call TRBJ2-2, with D perhaps matching TRBD1 (6 bases). The V end was cut by 6 bases, the J end by 7 bases, with 15 bases between. This CDR3 spans 14 amino acids. CDR1 is MNHEY, CDR2 SMNVEV, per germline (reference sequence). The CDR3: CASSLYRVVGELFF. The CDR3, as DNA: TGTGCCAGCAGCCTCTACAGGGTTGTCGGGGAGCTGTTTTTT.

This clonotype was picked up a small number of times. V usage is TRBV20-1 and J usage is TRBJ1-1; D not resolved. Per the germline V gene, CDR1 is DFQATT and CDR2 is SNEGSKA (reference sequence). This CDR3 region has 13 residues. V was pared by 0 bases and J by 1 base, with 6 bases between. CDR3 region: CSARETENTEAFF. In DNA, the CDR3 is TGCAGTGCTAGAGAGACCGAGAACACTGAAGCTTTCTTT.

CDR3 residues: CASSLSWGKEETQYF. For the CDR3, the DNA is TGTGCCAGCAGTTTATCGTGGGGAAAAGAAGAGACCCAGTACTTC. V usage is TRBV27 and J usage is TRBJ2-5, with D unresolved. The CDR3 is made up of 15 amino acids. V was pared by 0 bases and J by 3 bases, with 11 bases between. Germline V gives CDR1 MNHEY, CDR2 SMNVEV (reference sequence).

This clonotype has a count of ten or more. The rearrangement links TRBV7-6 to TRBJ1-5; D is uncertain. The CDR3 runs 13 residues. The germline V and J ends were trimmed by 3 bases and 3 bases, with 6 bases remaining between them. CDR1 and CDR2 (germline): SGHVS, FNYEAQ. CDR3: CASSLAVNQPQHF. The CDR3 nucleotides read TGTGCCAGCAGCTTGGCTGTCAATCAGCCCCAGCATTTT.

Ten or more counts support this clonotype. This rearrangement joins TRBV7-6 to TRBJ2-7; 8 nucleotides agree with TRBD1. This CDR3 contains 15 residues. V gave up 4 bases and J gave up 4 bases; unmatched junction bases: 9. The V gene's germline CDR1 is SGHVS and CDR2 FNYEAQ. This CDR3 reads CASSSGQGVGYEQYV. The CDR3 DNA reads TGTGCCAGCAGCTCAGGACAGGGAGTCGGGTACGAGCAGTACGTC.